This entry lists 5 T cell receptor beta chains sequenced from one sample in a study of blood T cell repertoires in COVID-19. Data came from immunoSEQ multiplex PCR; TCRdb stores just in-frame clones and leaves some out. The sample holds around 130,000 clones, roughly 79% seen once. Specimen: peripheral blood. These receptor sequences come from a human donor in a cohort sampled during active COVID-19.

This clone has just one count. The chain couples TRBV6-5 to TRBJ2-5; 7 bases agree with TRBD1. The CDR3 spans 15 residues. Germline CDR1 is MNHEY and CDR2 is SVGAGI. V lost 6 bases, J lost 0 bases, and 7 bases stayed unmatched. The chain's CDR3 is CASRSRGKDQETQYF. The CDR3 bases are TGTGCCAGCAGATCCAGGGGGAAGGACCAAGAGACCCAGTACTTC.

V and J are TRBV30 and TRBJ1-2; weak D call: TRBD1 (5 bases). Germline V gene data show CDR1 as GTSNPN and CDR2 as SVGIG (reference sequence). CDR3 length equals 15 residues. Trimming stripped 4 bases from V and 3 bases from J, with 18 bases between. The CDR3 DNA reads TGTGCCTGGAATCAACAGGTGTTATTACACTATGGCTACACCTTC. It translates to CAWNQQVLLHYGYTF.

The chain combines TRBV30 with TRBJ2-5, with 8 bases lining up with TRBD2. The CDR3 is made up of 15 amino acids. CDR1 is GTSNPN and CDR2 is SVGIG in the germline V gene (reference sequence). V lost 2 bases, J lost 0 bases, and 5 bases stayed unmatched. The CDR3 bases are TGTGCCTGGAGTCGCGGGGGGAGAAACCAAGAGACCCAGTACTTC. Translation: CAWSRGGRNQETQYF.

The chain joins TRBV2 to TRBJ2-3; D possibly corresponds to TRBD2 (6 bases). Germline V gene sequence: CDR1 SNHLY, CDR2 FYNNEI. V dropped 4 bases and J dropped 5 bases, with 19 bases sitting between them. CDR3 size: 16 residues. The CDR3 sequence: CASSGSASVWLDTQYF. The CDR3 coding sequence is TGTGCCAGCAGTGGGTCGGCTAGCGTATGGTTAGATACGCAGTATTTT.

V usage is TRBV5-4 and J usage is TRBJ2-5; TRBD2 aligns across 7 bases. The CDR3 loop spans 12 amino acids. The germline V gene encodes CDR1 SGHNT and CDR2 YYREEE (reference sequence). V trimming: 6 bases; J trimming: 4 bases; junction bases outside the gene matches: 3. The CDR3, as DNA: TGTGCCAGCAAGCGGGGAGGAGAGACCCAGTACTTC. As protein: CASKRGGETQYF.